The rows below give T cell receptor beta chains drawn from one sample of a study of response to subunit inactivated influenza vaccine. TCRdb called the RT-PCR reads again in MiXCR, with one record for every CDR3 protein. The sample includes about 780,000 distinct CDR3 sequences, about 18% of them seen just once. Here the sequenced sample was PBMCs from blood, taken around 5 days after vaccination. Every receptor here comes from a man aged 50-60 years who received an inactivated influenza vaccine. Both conserved end residues are part of each CDR3. A D gene is named only where the DNA matches it firmly. Clone size is given for some rows only: seen once, a few or many times, or a class if the clone is expanded.

J gene: TRBJ2-1
clone size: few
CDR3 length: 13
D gene: -
V gene: TRBV12-3/TRBV12-4
CDR3 DNA: TGTGCCAGCAGAGGGTCAGAACACAATGAGCAGTTCTTC
CDR3 protein: CASRGSEHNEQFF

J gene: TRBJ2-1
clone size: many
CDR3 length: 12
D gene: -
V gene: TRBV29-1
CDR3 DNA: TGCAGCGTTTCAAGGGGGGCGTGGGAGCAGTTCTTC
CDR3 protein: CSVSRGAWEQFF

J gene: TRBJ2-7
clone size: many
CDR3 length: 15
D gene: TRBD1
V gene: TRBV27
CDR3 DNA: TGTGCCAGCAGCCGCAAACCCGACAGGGCCTACGAGCAGTACTTC
CDR3 protein: CASSRKPDRAYEQYF

J gene: TRBJ2-1
clone size: -
CDR3 length: 14
D gene: -
V gene: TRBV4-1
CDR3 DNA: TGCGCCAGCAGCCAAGATCGGGGGACCTTTGAGCAGTTCTTC
CDR3 protein: CASSQDRGTFEQFF

J gene: TRBJ2-5
clone size: -
CDR3 length: 19
D gene: -
V gene: TRBV3-1
CDR3 DNA: TGTGCCAGCAGCCAAGATTGGGACACCGTGGAACTAGCTCGAGAGACCCAGTACTTC
CDR3 protein: CASSQDWDTVELARETQYF

J gene: TRBJ1-4
clone size: few
CDR3 length: 13
D gene: -
V gene: TRBV5-5
CDR3 DNA: TGTGCCAGCTGTCTGCAGGCCAATGAAAAACTGTTTTTT
CDR3 protein: CASCLQANEKLFF

J gene: TRBJ2-7
clone size: few
CDR3 length: 15
D gene: -
V gene: TRBV6-5
CDR3 DNA: TGTGCCAGCAGTTACTCTCCAGGGGACGTATACGAGCAGTACTTC
CDR3 protein: CASSYSPGDVYEQYF

J gene: TRBJ1-1
clone size: -
CDR3 length: 13
D gene: -
V gene: TRBV6-2/TRBV6-3
CDR3 DNA: TGTGCCAGCAGTTATGGGGGATACACTGAAGCTTTCTTT
CDR3 protein: CASSYGGYTEAFF

J gene: TRBJ1-1
clone size: -
CDR3 length: 13
D gene: -
V gene: TRBV4-2
CDR3 DNA: TGTGCCAGCAGCCAAGATTTCCGGGATGAAGCTTTCTTT
CDR3 protein: CASSQDFRDEAFF

J gene: TRBJ1-6
clone size: -
CDR3 length: 13
D gene: TRBD1
V gene: TRBV12-3/TRBV12-4
CDR3 DNA: TGTGCCAGCAGTACAGGGGTTGGCTCACCCCTCCACTTT
CDR3 protein: CASSTGVGSPLHF

J gene: TRBJ2-7
clone size: many
CDR3 length: 13
D gene: TRBD2
V gene: TRBV29-1
CDR3 DNA: TGCAGCGTAGATTCCGGGAGGGCCAACGAGCAGTACTTC
CDR3 protein: CSVDSGRANEQYF

J gene: TRBJ2-5
clone size: -
CDR3 length: 14
D gene: TRBD2
V gene: TRBV29-1
CDR3 DNA: TGCAGCGCTTGGACTAGCGGGTACCAAGAGACCCAGTACTTC
CDR3 protein: CSAWTSGYQETQYF

J gene: TRBJ1-6
clone size: -
CDR3 length: 15
D gene: -
V gene: TRBV6-4
CDR3 DNA: TGTGCCAGCAGTGACTCTTGGGACAAACATTCACCCCTCCACTTT
CDR3 protein: CASSDSWDKHSPLHF

J gene: TRBJ2-1
clone size: -
CDR3 length: 15
D gene: TRBD2
V gene: TRBV5-1
CDR3 DNA: TGCGCCAGCAGCCTGACTAGCGGGAGCGACGCTGAGCAGTTCTTC
CDR3 protein: CASSLTSGSDAEQFF

J gene: TRBJ2-1
clone size: few
CDR3 length: 15
D gene: -
V gene: TRBV28
CDR3 DNA: TGTGCCAGCAGCAGGGACTTTGACCCCTACAATGAGCAGTTCTTC
CDR3 protein: CASSRDFDPYNEQFF